Listed here are 20 T cell receptor beta chains from one sample, sequenced in a study of shared clonotypes between healthy human individuals. Some clones are missing from TCRdb's copy, which holds only in-frame ones; the method was immunoSEQ multiplex PCR. The table shows roughly 1,500,000 clones, with about 98.5% occurring only once. Sequenced sample: naive CD4+ T cells sorted from blood. Described subset: CD45RA+ positively selected. Receptors were obtained from a young man in good health.

This rearrangement joins TRBV5-1 to TRBJ1-5; possible D gene TRBD1, 5 bases. Germline V gene lookup returns CDR1 SGHRS and CDR2 YFSETQ. V lost 2 bases and J lost 6, with 12 bases in between. The CDR3 length is 14 residues. CDR3 amino acids: CASSLSGPGQPQHF. CDR3 sequence (DNA): TGCGCCAGCAGCTTATCGGGGCCCGGTCAGCCCCAGCATTTT.

The chain couples TRBV6-4 to TRBJ2-1, with 12 bases lining up with TRBD2. The CDR3 covers 15 residues. J lost 7 bases, V lost 2 bases, and 3 bases had no gene match. Looked up from germline, CDR1 is MRHNA and CDR2 is SNTAGT. The CDR3 DNA follows: TGTGCCAGCAGTGACACGGGACTAGCGGGTAATGAGCAGTTCTTC. Its protein product is CASSDTGLAGNEQFF.

This sequence joins TRBV7-6 and TRBJ2-5; D may be TRBD2 (5 bases). This CDR3 is built from 14 residues. CDR1 is SGHVS, CDR2 FNYEAQ, per germline. V lost 5 bases to trimming and J lost 3 bases, with 13 bases between them. DNA for the CDR3: TGTGCCAGCAGCCTTTACCGGGGTAAAGAGACCCAGTACTTC. Translation gives CASSLYRGKETQYF. The full variable domain, its missing parts supplied by reference TRBV7-6 and TRBJ2-5, is GAGVSQSPRYKVTKRGQDVALRCDPISGHVSLYWYRQALGQGPEFLTYFNYEAQQDKSGLPNDRFSAERPEGSISTLTIQRTEQRDSAMYRCASSLYRGKETQYFGPGTRLLVL.

J is TRBJ2-7 and V is TRBV10-3; D is unclear. Germline CDR1 reads ENHRY; CDR2 reads SYGVKD. The germline V and J ends were trimmed by 4 bases and 6 bases, with 19 bases remaining between them. CDR3 length: 15 amino acids. The CDR3 sequence is CAISASHLIGGEQYF. In nucleotides, the CDR3 is TGTGCCATCAGTGCAAGTCACCTAATCGGTGGCGAGCAGTACTTC.

Written as DNA, the CDR3 is TGCAGCGTTAGACGTGGCGTCGACGAGCAGTACTTC. Amino acid sequence: CSVRRGVDEQYF. This rearrangement joins TRBV29-1 to TRBJ2-7; D gene ambiguous. V shed 5 bases and J shed 5 bases, with 13 bases lying between them. This CDR3 region has 12 residues. Germline CDR1 SQVTM, CDR2 ANQGSEA.

With regard to this clone: Other DNA sequences in the sample encode the same CDR3. The chain links TRBV6-5 to TRBJ1-5; D perhaps matches TRBD1 (5 bases). Germline CDR1 and CDR2: MNHEY and SVGAGI. CDR3 size: 14 residues. The V gene lost 6 bases and the J gene lost 0 bases, with 9 bases spanning the gap. CDR3 in DNA: TGTGCCAGCAGACGCGACAGTAGCAATCAGCCCCAGCATTTT. This gives the protein CASRRDSSNQPQHF.

The J gene is TRBJ2-5, the V gene TRBV19; 8 bases align to TRBD1. V lost 0 bases, J lost 3 bases, and 0 bases stayed unmatched. The CDR3 spans 14 residues. Germline CDR1 LNHDA, CDR2 SQIVND (reference sequence). CDR3 in amino acids: CASSIETGEETQYF. The CDR3 DNA sequence: TGTGCCAGTAGTATAGAGACAGGGGAAGAGACCCAGTACTTC.

This sequence joins TRBV13 and TRBJ2-5; D might be TRBD2 (6 bases). Between the trimmed V and J ends, which lost 3 bases and 1 base, there was a span of 9 bases. The germline gives CDR1 PRHDT, CDR2 FYEKMQ (reference sequence). The CDR3 is made up of 14 amino acids. DNA for the CDR3: TGTGCCAGCAGCTTTGGGACTTCCCAAGAGACCCAGTACTTC. It translates to CASSFGTSQETQYF. Full variable domain (outside the CDR3, taken from reference TRBV13 and TRBJ2-5): AAGVIQSPRHLIKEKRETATLKCYPIPRHDTVYWYQQGPGQDPQFLISFYEKMQSDKGSIPDRFSAQQFSDYHSELNMSSLELGDSALYFCASSFGTSQETQYFGPGTRLLVL.

This clone was detected only once. The CDR3 DNA follows: TGTGCCAGCAGCCCCGGGACGGGCGAGCAGTACTTC. Translated: CASSPGTGEQYF. The rearrangement links TRBV6-6 to TRBJ2-7; D possibly uses TRBD1 or TRBD2 (5 bases each). This CDR3 contains 12 residues. V dropped 6 bases and J dropped 6 bases, with 12 bases sitting between them. Germline V CDR1 and CDR2: MNHNY, SVGAGI (reference sequence).

The chain recombines TRBV14 with TRBJ2-7; D is unclear. Trimming pared 3 bases from V and 10 bases from J, leaving 10 bases between. The V gene's germline CDR1 is SGHDN and CDR2 FVKESK. This CDR3 is 11 amino acids long. The CDR3 spells CASSQGTVQYF. The DNA for the CDR3 is TGTGCCAGCAGCCAGGGAACAGTTCAGTACTTC. Full variable domain (remainder filled in from reference TRBV14 and TRBJ2-7): EAGVTQFPSHSVIEKGQTVTLRCDPISGHDNLYWYRRVMGKEIKFLLHFVKESKQDESGMPNNRFLAERTGGTYSTLKVQPAELEDSGVYFCASSQGTVQYFGPGTRLTVT.

Concerning this clone itself: The same CDR3 arises from other DNA sequences in this sample as well. J is TRBJ2-7 and V is TRBV18; D perhaps matches TRBD1 (6 bases). The CDR3 is 14 residues long. The ends were cut back, 3 bases at V and 2 bases at J, with 11 bases in the middle. Germline V gives CDR1 KGHSH, CDR2 LQKENI. In nucleotides, the CDR3 is TGTGCCAGCTCACCGGACAGAGCCCCCTACGAGCAGTACTTC. Translating gives CASSPDRAPYEQYF.

The rearrangement joins TRBV2 to TRBJ1-4; D remains ambiguous. The CDR3 extends over 15 amino acids. Per the germline V gene, CDR1 is SNHLY and CDR2 is FYNNEI. Trimming removed 1 base from V and 7 bases from J, with 13 bases in between. The CDR3 region is CASSEVGLGSEKLFF. The CDR3 coding sequence is TGTGCCAGCAGTGAAGTGGGTTTAGGGAGTGAAAAACTGTTTTTT.

Concerning this clone itself: Different DNA sequences within this sample yield the same CDR3. The chain employs TRBV6-5 and TRBJ1-1; D is ambiguous. Trimming removed 6 bases at V and 1 base at J, with 3 bases between. The germline CDR1 and CDR2 sequences are MNHEY and SVGAGI. This CDR3 spans 11 amino acids. CDR3 region: CASSKNTEAFF. The CDR3 DNA sequence: TGTGCCAGCAGCAAGAACACTGAAGCTTTCTTT.

The rearrangement links TRBV9 to TRBJ2-1; D not certain. The V gene lost 0 bases and the J gene lost 0 bases, with 13 bases spanning the gap. The CDR3 is 17 amino acids. Per germline, CDR1 SGDLS and CDR2 YYNGEE. DNA for the CDR3: TGTGCCAGCAGCGTAGCAGGAGACCTTAGCTCCTACAATGAGCAGTTCTTC. Residues: CASSVAGDLSSYNEQFF. Looking up the rest from reference TRBV9 and TRBJ2-1 gives the full variable domain: DSGVTQTPKHLITATGQRVTLRCSPRSGDLSVYWYQQSLDQGLQFLIQYYNGEERAKGNILERFSAQQFPDLHSELNLSSLELGDSALYFCASSVAGDLSSYNEQFFGPGTRLTVL.

V and J are TRBV15 and TRBJ1-4; TRBD1 matches at 7 bases. This CDR3 is 13 amino acids long. Germline CDR1 reads LNHNV; CDR2 reads YYDKDF (reference sequence). V lost 4 bases and J lost 14; bases outside the gene matches: 10. CDR3 nucleotides: TGTGCCACCAGCACCTCACCACAGGGGACCCTGTTTTTT. It encodes CATSTSPQGTLFF.

Of note for this clone: This same CDR3 is encoded by further DNA sequences in the sample. The rearrangement links TRBV7-9 to TRBJ1-5; D is perhaps TRBD1 (5 bases). CDR1 SEHNR and CDR2 FQNEAQ come from the germline V gene (reference sequence). Trimming cost V 5 bases and J 2 bases, with 7 bases left between them. The length of the CDR3 is 13 residues. CDR3 sequence reads: CASSKTGNQPQHF. CDR3 in DNA: TGTGCCAGCAGCAAGACAGGCAATCAGCCCCAGCATTTT.

V usage is TRBV27 and J usage is TRBJ2-7; 8 bases agree with TRBD2. The trim removed 5 bases at V and 0 bases at J, leaving 3 bases unmatched. Germline assignment: CDR1 MNHEY and CDR2 SMNVEV (reference sequence). CDR3 size: 14 residues. CDR3 coding DNA: TGTGCCAGCAGTGGTCGGGAGGGCTCCTACGAGCAGTACTTC. This translates into CASSGREGSYEQYF.

This chain connects TRBV15 to TRBJ1-4, with TRBD1 as a possible D gene (6 bases). The germline V and J ends were trimmed by 5 bases and 8 bases, with 15 bases remaining between them. The V gene's germline CDR1 is LNHNV and CDR2 YYDKDF (reference sequence). This CDR3 has 14 residues. The CDR3 DNA sequence: TGTGCCACCAGCGGGCCGAACAGGGCCGAAAAACTGTTTTTT. Translated, it gives CATSGPNRAEKLFF.

The gene calls are TRBV9 and TRBJ2-7, with a tentative D call TRBD1 (5 bases). The CDR3 is made up of 15 amino acids. V was cut by 0 bases and J by 7 bases, with 17 bases left in between. Germline lookup yields CDR1 SGDLS and CDR2 YYNGEE. The CDR3 sequence: CASSVGEVGLGEQYF. In nucleotides, the CDR3 is TGTGCCAGCAGCGTAGGGGAAGTGGGGCTGGGAGAGCAGTACTTC.

On this clone itself: Other DNA sequences in this specimen translate into the identical CDR3. V and J are TRBV18 and TRBJ1-4; 7 nucleotides align to TRBD1. Losses at the gene ends were 1 base for V and 2 bases for J; bases not matched to a gene: 4. Germline values: CDR1 KGHSH, CDR2 LQKENI. CDR3 size: 16 residues. CDR3 loop: CASSPQGAGTNEKLFF. The CDR3, as DNA: TGTGCCAGCTCACCACAGGGGGCCGGCACTAATGAAAAACTGTTTTTT. The entire variable domain, with the rest obtained from reference TRBV18 and TRBJ1-4, is as follows: NAGVMQNPRHLVRRRGQEARLRCSPMKGHSHVYWYRQLPEEGLKFMVYLQKENIIDESGMPKERFSAEFPKEGPSILRIQQVVRGDSAAYFCASSPQGAGTNEKLFFGSGTQLSVL.